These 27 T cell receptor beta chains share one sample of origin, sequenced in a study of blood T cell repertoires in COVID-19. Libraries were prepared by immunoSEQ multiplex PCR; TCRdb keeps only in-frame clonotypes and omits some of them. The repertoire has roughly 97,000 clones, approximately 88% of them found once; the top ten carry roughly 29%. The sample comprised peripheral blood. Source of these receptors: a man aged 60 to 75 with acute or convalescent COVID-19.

The CDR3 loop is CATSKTGRGGIGYTF. Here the CDR3 DNA reads TGTGCCACCAGCAAAACGGGACGGGGCGGGATCGGCTACACCTTC. The rearrangement uses TRBV15 and TRBJ1-2, with D tentatively TRBD1 (5 bases). The length of the CDR3 is 15 residues. V was cut by 4 bases and J by 8 bases, with 20 bases left in between. Germline loops: CDR1 LNHNV, CDR2 YYDKDF (reference sequence).

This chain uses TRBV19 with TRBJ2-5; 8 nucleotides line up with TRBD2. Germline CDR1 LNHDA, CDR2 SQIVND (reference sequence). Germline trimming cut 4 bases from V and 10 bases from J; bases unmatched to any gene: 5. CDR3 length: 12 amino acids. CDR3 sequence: CASSNLREGQYF. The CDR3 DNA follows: TGTGCCAGTAGTAACTTACGGGAGGGCCAGTACTTC.

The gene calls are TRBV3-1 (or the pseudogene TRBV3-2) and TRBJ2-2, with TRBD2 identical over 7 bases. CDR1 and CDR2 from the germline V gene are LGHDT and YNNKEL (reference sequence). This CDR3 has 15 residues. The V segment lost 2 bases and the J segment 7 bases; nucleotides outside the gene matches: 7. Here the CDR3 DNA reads TGTGCCAGCAGCCAATTGGGAGGGTACGGCGGGGAGCTGTTTTTT. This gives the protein CASSQLGGYGGELFF.

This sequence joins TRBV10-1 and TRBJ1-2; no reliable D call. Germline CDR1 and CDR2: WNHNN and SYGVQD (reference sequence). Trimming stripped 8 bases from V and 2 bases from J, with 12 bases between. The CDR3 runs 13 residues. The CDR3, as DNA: TGCGCCAGCGGGCCCGCGGGGAACTATGGCTACACCTTC. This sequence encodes CASGPAGNYGYTF.

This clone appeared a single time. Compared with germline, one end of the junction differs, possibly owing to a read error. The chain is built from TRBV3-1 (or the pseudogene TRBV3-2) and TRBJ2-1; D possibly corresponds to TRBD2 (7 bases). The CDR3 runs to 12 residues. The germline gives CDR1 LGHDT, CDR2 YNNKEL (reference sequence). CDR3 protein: CASSPRVGRDIF. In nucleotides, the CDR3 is TGTGCCAGCAGCCCCCGTGTTGGGAGGGACATCTTC.

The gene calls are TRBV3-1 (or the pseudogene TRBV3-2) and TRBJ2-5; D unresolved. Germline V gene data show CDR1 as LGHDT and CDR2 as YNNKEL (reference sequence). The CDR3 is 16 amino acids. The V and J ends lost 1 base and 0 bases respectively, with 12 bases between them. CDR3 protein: CASSQGLTANQETQYF. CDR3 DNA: TGTGCCAGCAGCCAAGGACTCACGGCTAACCAAGAGACCCAGTACTTC.

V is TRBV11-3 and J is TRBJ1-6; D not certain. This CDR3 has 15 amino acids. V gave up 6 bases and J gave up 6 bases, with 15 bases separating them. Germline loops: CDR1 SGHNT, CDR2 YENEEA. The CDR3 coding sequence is TGTGCCAGCAGGCCTCGGTCGGGTGGTAATTCACCCCTCCACTTT. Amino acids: CASRPRSGGNSPLHF. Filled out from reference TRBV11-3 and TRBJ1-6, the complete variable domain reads EAGVVQSPRYKIIEKKQPVAFWCNPISGHNTLYWYLQNLGQGPELLIRYENEEAVDDSQLPKDRFSAERLKGVDSTLKIQPAELGDSAVYLCASRPRSGGNSPLHFGNGTRLTVT.

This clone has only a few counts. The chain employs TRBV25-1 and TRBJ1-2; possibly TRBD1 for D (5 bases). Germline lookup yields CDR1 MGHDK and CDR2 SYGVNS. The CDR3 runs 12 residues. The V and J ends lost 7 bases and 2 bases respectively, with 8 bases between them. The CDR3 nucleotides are TGTGCCAGCAAGGACACCAACTATGGCTACACCTTC. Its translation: CASKDTNYGYTF.

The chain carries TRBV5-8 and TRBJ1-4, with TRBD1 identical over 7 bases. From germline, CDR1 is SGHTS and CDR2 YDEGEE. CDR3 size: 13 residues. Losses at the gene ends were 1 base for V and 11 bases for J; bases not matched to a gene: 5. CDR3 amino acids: CASSLRGPGKLFF. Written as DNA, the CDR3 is TGTGCCAGCAGCTTGAGGGGGCCGGGGAAACTGTTTTTT.

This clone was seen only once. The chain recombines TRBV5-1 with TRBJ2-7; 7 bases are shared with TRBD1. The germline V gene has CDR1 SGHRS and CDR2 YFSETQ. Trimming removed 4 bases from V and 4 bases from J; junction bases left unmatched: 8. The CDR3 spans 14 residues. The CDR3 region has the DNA TGCGCCAGCAGCCCCGGGGACAGATTGTACGAGCAGTACGTC. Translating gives CASSPGDRLYEQYV.

The CDR3 spells CASSQQYNSDGYTF. Written as DNA, the CDR3 is TGTGCCAGCAGCCAACAATATAATTCTGATGGCTACACCTTC. The genes are TRBV7-9 and TRBJ1-2; no reliable D call. In germline, CDR1 is SEHNR, CDR2 FQNEAQ (reference sequence). V shed 5 bases and J shed 6 bases, with 16 bases lying between them. CDR3 length equals 14 residues.

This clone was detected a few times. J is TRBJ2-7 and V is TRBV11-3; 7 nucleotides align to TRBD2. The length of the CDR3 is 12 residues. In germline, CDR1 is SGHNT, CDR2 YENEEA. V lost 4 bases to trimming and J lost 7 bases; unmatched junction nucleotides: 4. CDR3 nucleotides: TGTGCCAGCAGCTGGACTAGAAATGAGCAGTACGTC. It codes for CASSWTRNEQYV.

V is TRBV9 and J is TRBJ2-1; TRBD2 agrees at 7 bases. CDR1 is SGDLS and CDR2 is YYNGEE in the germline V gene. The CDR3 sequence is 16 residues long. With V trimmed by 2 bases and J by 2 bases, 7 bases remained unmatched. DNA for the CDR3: TGTGCCAGCAGCGTCGGGGGGAGGGGTGCCTACAATGAGCAGTTCTTC. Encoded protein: CASSVGGRGAYNEQFF.

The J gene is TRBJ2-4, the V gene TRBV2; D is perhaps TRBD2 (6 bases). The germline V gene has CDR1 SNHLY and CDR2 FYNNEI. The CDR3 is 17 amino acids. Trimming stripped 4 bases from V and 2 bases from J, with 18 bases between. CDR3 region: CASSGREVGRSKNIQYF. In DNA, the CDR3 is TGTGCCAGCAGTGGAAGGGAGGTTGGGCGCTCCAAAAACATTCAGTACTTC.

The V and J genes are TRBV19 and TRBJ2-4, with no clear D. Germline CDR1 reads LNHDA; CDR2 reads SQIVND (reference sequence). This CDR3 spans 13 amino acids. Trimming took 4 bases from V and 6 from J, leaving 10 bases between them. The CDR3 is CASSNLVGNIQYF. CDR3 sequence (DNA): TGTGCCAGTAGTAATCTAGTTGGAAACATTCAGTACTTC.

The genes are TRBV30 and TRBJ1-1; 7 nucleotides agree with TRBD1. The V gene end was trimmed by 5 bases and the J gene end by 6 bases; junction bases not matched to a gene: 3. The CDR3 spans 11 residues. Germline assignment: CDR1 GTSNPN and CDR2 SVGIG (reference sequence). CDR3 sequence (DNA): TGTGCCTGGGAGGGGACAGCTGAAGCTTTCTTT. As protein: CAWEGTAEAFF.

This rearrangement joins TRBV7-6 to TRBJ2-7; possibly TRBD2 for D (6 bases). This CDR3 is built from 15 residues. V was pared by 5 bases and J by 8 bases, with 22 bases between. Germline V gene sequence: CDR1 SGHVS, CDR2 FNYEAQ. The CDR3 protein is CASSRGGESPGQQYF. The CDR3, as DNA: TGTGCCAGCAGCCGCGGAGGGGAATCGCCCGGGCAGCAGTACTTC. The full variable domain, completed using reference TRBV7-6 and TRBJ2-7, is GAGVSQSPRYKVTKRGQDVALRCDPISGHVSLYWYRQALGQGPEFLTYFNYEAQQDKSGLPNDRFSAERPEGSISTLTIQRTEQRDSAMYRCASSRGGESPGQQYFGPGTRLTVT.

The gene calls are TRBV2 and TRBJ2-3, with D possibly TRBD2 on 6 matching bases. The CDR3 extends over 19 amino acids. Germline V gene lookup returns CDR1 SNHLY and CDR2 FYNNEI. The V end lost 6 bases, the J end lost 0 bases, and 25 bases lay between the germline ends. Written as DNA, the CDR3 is TGTGCCAGCAGCGGACGGGGGTCCGGCGCGGGTTCTAGCACAGATACGCAGTATTTT. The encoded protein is CASSGRGSGAGSSTDTQYF. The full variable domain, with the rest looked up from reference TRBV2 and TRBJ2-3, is EPEVTQTPSHQVTQMGQEVILRCVPISNHLYFYWYRQILGQKVEFLVSFYNNEISEKSEIFDDQFSVERPDGSNFTLKIRSTKLEDSAMYFCASSGRGSGAGSSTDTQYFGPGTRLTVL.

The CDR3 protein is CASKTGMMNTEAFF. CDR3 nucleotides: TGTGCCAGTAAAACAGGGATGATGAACACTGAAGCTTTCTTT. The J gene is TRBJ1-1, the V gene TRBV19; maybe TRBD1 (6 bases). CDR1 LNHDA and CDR2 SQIVND come from the germline V gene (reference sequence). The CDR3 extends over 14 amino acids. The germline V and J ends were trimmed by 7 bases and 0 bases, with 12 bases remaining between them.

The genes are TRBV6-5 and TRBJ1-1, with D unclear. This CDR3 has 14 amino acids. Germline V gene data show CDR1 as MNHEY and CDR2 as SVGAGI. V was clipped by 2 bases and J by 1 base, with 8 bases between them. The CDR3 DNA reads TGTGCCAGCAGTTACCCTGGCCCGAACACTGAAGCTTTCTTT. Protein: CASSYPGPNTEAFF.

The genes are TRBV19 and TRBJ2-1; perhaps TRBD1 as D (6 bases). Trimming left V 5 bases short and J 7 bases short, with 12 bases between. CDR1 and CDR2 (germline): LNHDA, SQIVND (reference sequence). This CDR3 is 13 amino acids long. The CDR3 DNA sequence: TGTGCCAGTAGTGAGAGGGGGTGGAATGAGCAGTTCTTC. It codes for CASSERGWNEQFF.

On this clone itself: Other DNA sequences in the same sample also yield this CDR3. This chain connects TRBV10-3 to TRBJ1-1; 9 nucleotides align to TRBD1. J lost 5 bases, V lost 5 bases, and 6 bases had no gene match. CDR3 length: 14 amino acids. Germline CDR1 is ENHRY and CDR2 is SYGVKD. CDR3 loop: CAISPTGGRTEAFF. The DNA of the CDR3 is TGTGCCATCAGTCCGACAGGGGGACGGACTGAAGCTTTCTTT.

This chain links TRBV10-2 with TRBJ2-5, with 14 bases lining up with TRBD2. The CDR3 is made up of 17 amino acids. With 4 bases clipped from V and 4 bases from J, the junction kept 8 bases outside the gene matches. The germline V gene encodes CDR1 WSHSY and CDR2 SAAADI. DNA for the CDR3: TGCGCCAGCAGTGCCCTCGGGACTAGCGGGAGCGGAGAGACCCAGTACTTC. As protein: CASSALGTSGSGETQYF.

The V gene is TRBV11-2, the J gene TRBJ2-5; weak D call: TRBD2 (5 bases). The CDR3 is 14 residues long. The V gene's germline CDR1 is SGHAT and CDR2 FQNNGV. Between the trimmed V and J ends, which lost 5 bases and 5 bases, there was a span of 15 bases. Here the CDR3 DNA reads TGTGCCAGCAGCCCGGGGTCGAGTAGGGAGACCCAGTACTTC. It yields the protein CASSPGSSRETQYF. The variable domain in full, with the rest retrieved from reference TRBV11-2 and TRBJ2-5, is EAGVAQSPRYKIIEKRQSVAFWCNPISGHATLYWYQQILGQGPKLLIQFQNNGVVDDSQLPKDRFSAERLKGVDSTLKIQPAKLEDSAVYLCASSPGSSRETQYFGPGTRLLVL.

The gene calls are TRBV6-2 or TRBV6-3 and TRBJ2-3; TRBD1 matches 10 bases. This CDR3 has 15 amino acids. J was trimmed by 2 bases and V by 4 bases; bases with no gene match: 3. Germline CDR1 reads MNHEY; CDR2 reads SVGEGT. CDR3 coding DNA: TGTGCCAGCAGTTGGACAGGGGGAACCACAGATACGCAGTATTTT. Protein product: CASSWTGGTTDTQYF.

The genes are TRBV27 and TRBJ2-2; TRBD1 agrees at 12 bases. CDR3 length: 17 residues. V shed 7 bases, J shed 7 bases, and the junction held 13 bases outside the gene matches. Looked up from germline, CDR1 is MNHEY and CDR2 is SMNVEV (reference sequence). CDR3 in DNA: TGTGCCAGCACCCTCAATCCGGGACAGGGGGCCGGCGGGGAGCTGTTTTTT. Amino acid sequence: CASTLNPGQGAGGELFF.

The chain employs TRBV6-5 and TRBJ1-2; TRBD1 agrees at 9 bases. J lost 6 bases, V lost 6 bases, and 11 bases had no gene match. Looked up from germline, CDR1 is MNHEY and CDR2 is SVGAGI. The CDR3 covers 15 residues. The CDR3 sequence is CASSPGTGPINGYTF. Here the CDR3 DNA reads TGTGCCAGCAGCCCCGGGACAGGGCCTATTAATGGCTACACCTTC.